This TCR beta chain appears in the sequencing data of a study of cytomegalovirus exposure and HLA in healthy donors. Study-wide results and caveats: Across donors, most TCRs were seen rarely, yet some public ones were widespread. Altogether, more than 150 TCR beta chains were recorded as cytomegalovirus-associated. The majority of CMV-associated TCR beta chains were reported as apparently HLA-restricted in a later analysis. The productive fraction for most TCR beta V segments was about 87% or about 30% in an earlier analysis.

For this clone: Its antigen remains unidentified.

The V gene end was trimmed by 1 base and the J gene end by 3 bases; junction bases not matched to a gene: 8. Germline CDR1 LGHNA, CDR2 YSLEER. The CDR3 covers 17 residues. The PCR had 60 Vbeta and 13 Jbeta primers. This table comes from immunoSEQ multiplex PCR, and its TCRdb copy is limited to in-frame clones, with some not included. The record lists about 200,000 clones, of which the ten most abundant hold around 0.74%. This receptor was identified in a boy between 10 and 17 years old in good health and CMV-seronegative. Sequenced input: PBMCs. This rearrangement joins TRBV4-3 to TRBJ2-7; 11 bases agree with TRBD2. The CDR3 loop reads CASSQVASGGYHYEQYF. DNA for the CDR3: TGCGCCAGCAGCCAAGTGGCTAGCGGGGGGTACCACTACGAGCAGTACTTC.